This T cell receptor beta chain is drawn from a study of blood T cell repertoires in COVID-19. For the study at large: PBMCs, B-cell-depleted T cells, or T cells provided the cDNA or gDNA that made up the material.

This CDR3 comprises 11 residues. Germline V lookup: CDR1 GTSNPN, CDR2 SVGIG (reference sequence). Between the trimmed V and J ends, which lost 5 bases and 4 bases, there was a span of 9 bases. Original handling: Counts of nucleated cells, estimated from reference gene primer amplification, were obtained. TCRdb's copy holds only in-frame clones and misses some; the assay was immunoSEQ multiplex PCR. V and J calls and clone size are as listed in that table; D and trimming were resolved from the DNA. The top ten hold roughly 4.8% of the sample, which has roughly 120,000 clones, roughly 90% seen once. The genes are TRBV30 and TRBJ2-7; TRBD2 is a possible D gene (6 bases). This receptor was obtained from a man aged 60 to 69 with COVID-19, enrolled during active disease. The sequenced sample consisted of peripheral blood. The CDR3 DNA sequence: TGTGCCTGGGGGACTGAGTACGAGCAGTACTTC. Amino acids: CAWGTEYEQYF.